The 19 T cell receptor beta chains below come from one sample, sequenced in a study of blood T cells in healthy people across ages. Together with a sample-barcoded 5' primer, a J-beta primer mix was included in a second PCR lasting about 6 to 12 cycles. MiXCR was run by TCRdb on the 5' RACE reads, yielding one entry per CDR3 protein. The sample includes 1,300,000 or so distinct CDR3 sequences, approximately 59% seen only once; the top ten take 6.5% to 8.5%. The sample was blood. All receptors derive from a man aged 18 to 29 in good health.

The rearrangement joins TRBV9 to TRBJ2-7; D remains ambiguous. The CDR3 is made up of 15 amino acids. Germline-derived CDR1 and CDR2 are SGDLS and YYNGEE. V was clipped by 0 bases and J by 0 bases, with 10 bases between them. The CDR3 reads CASSVGAALSYEQYF. Here the CDR3 DNA reads TGTGCCAGCAGCGTAGGAGCTGCACTCTCCTACGAGCAGTACTTC.

This clonotype was observed a handful of times. The genes are TRBV9 and TRBJ2-3; D unresolved. The CDR3 contains 13 residues. V was trimmed by 1 base and J by 6 bases, leaving 9 bases between them. Looked up from germline, CDR1 is SGDLS and CDR2 is YYNGEE. CDR3 coding DNA: TGTGCCAGCAGCGTAAATCCGCGGGATACGCAGTATTTT. Protein: CASSVNPRDTQYF.

The chain employs TRBV6-5 and TRBJ2-7; 7 positions agree with TRBD1. The CDR3 is 17 residues long. Losses at the gene ends were 5 bases for V and 2 bases for J; bases not matched to a gene: 15. CDR1 MNHEY and CDR2 SVGAGI come from the germline V gene. CDR3 sequence (DNA): TGTGCCAGCAGTACTCCCCCACCCCACAGGGGCCCCTACGAGCAGTACTTC. Its translation is CASSTPPPHRGPYEQYF.

V is TRBV18 and J is TRBJ2-5; TRBD1 is a possible D gene (5 bases). V was clipped by 3 bases and J by 7 bases, with 15 bases between them. CDR1 is KGHSH and CDR2 is LQKENI in the germline V gene. The CDR3 runs to 14 residues. CDR3 DNA: TGTGCCAGCTCACCGGCAGGGTCCGTGGGGACCCAGTACTTC. Translating it yields CASSPAGSVGTQYF.

This clonotype was counted only a few times. This chain joins TRBV2 and TRBJ2-7; 8 bases fit TRBD2. The CDR3 has 14 amino acids. V gave up 8 bases and J gave up 3 bases; unmatched junction bases: 9. Germline assignment: CDR1 SNHLY and CDR2 FYNNEI. CDR3 loop: CASGKTSANYEQYF. In DNA form, the CDR3 reads TGTGCCAGCGGAAAGACTAGCGCTAACTACGAGCAGTACTTC.

V is TRBV7-9 and J is TRBJ1-2; no firm D call. CDR1 and CDR2 (germline): SEHNR, FQNEAQ (reference sequence). The CDR3 extends over 12 amino acids. V lost 5 bases and J 7 bases, leaving 11 bases between the germline ends. CDR3 nucleotide sequence: TGTGCCAGCAGCCCGGGGATCTCTGGCTACACCTTC. Its translation: CASSPGISGYTF.

The rearrangement links TRBV5-1 to TRBJ2-1; 12 positions agree with TRBD2. Germline-derived CDR1 and CDR2 are SGHRS and YFSETQ. CDR3 length: 15 amino acids. The V and J ends lost 5 bases and 6 bases, in that order; junction bases with no gene match: 6. As DNA, the CDR3 is TGCGCCAGCAGTAACCAACTAGCGGGGGGCAATGAGCAGTTCTTC. This translates into CASSNQLAGGNEQFF.

This clonotype was counted only a few times. V gene TRBV4-1 combines with J gene TRBJ1-6, with a tentative D call TRBD1 (6 bases). The V end was cut by 3 bases, the J end by 8 bases, with 14 bases between. The CDR3 contains 15 residues. The V gene's germline CDR1 is MGHRA and CDR2 YSYEKL. As DNA, the CDR3 is TGCGCCAGCAGCCAGCCCGACAGGCTCGATTCACCCCTCCACTTT. Its protein is CASSQPDRLDSPLHF.

This clonotype was detected once. The chain links TRBV4-1 to TRBJ2-1, with 10 positions matching TRBD2. This CDR3 region has 17 residues. The V gene's germline CDR1 is MGHRA and CDR2 YSYEKL. V dropped 0 bases and J dropped 10; count of bases not matched to a gene: 12. CDR3 sequence: CASSQEGSSGGPREQFF. CDR3 bases: TGCGCCAGCAGCCAAGAAGGCTCTAGCGGGGGTCCCAGAGAGCAGTTCTTC.

This clonotype was detected a few times. The chain uses TRBV7-9 and TRBJ1-4; 9 nucleotides match TRBD1. Germline loops: CDR1 SEHNR, CDR2 FQNEAQ (reference sequence). This CDR3 has 17 amino acids. The V and J ends lost 4 bases and 0 bases, in that order; junction bases with no gene match: 6. CDR3 DNA sequence: TGTGCCAGCAGCTGGACAGGGGCGACCTCAACTAATGAAAAACTGTTTTTT. Translating gives CASSWTGATSTNEKLFF.

This chain connects TRBV10-3 to TRBJ1-1; D perhaps matches TRBD1 (5 bases). The CDR3 covers 14 residues. Germline assignment: CDR1 ENHRY and CDR2 SYGVKD. V shed 8 bases and J shed 6 bases, with 19 bases lying between them. CDR3 sequence reads: CAIGSAQGVAEAFF. The CDR3 DNA is TGTGCCATCGGGTCGGCGCAGGGCGTTGCTGAAGCTTTCTTT.

Details on this clonotype: A much bigger clone sits one base away, suggesting this may be a read error. The rearrangement joins TRBV4-1 to TRBJ2-7, with D hard to call. This CDR3 has 13 residues. V lost 8 bases and J lost 3, with 14 bases in between. From germline, CDR1 is MGHRA and CDR2 YSYEKL. CDR3 sequence: CASAGIQFYEQYF. The CDR3 DNA sequence: TGCGCCAGCGCTGGGATCCAGTTCTACGAGCAGTACTTC.

This clonotype came up a few times. The chain has TRBV20-1 and TRBJ2-5; the D is unclear. Germline CDR1 is DFQATT and CDR2 is SNEGSKA (reference sequence). The length of the CDR3 is 12 residues. Trimming removed 1 base from V and 1 base from J, with 4 bases in between. DNA for the CDR3: TGCAGTGCTAGAGTGCGCCAAGAGACCCAGTACTTC. It is translated as CSARVRQETQYF.

The chain couples TRBV7-9 to TRBJ2-4; a possible D gene is TRBD1 (6 bases). The J call may not be correct, given that the DNA end is closer to TRBJ2-7. Germline V gene sequence: CDR1 SEHNR, CDR2 FQNEAQ (reference sequence). The CDR3 is 12 residues long. CDR3 sequence: CASNTGSYEQYF. The CDR3 DNA sequence: TGTGCCAGCAACACAGGGAGCTACGAGCAGTACTTC.

This clonotype was seen at least ten times. The chain combines TRBV6-2 or TRBV6-3 with TRBJ1-4, with D hard to call. This CDR3 contains 14 residues. Germline values: CDR1 MNHEY, CDR2 SVGEGT. Trimming stripped 6 bases from V and 7 bases from J, with 15 bases between. The DNA of the CDR3 is TGTGCCAGCAGCGCCGACGCGAACGGTGAAAAACTGTTTTTT. Its protein is CASSADANGEKLFF.

The J gene is TRBJ1-2, the V gene TRBV30, with 9 positions matching TRBD1. CDR3 length equals 16 residues. Trimming at V came to 5 bases and at J to 0 bases, leaving 10 bases not matched to a gene. The germline CDR1 and CDR2 sequences are GTSNPN and SVGIG (reference sequence). CDR3 in amino acids: CAWEYRGRSANYGYTF. CDR3 sequence (DNA): TGTGCCTGGGAATACAGGGGGCGGTCAGCTAACTATGGCTACACCTTC.

This clonotype came up a few times. The rearrangement joins TRBV5-1 to TRBJ2-7; D unresolved. This CDR3 is 13 amino acids long. The V end was cut by 6 bases, the J end by 1 base, with 11 bases between. The germline gives CDR1 SGHRS, CDR2 YFSETQ. The CDR3 DNA reads TGCGCCAGCACAATGCCAGAGTCCTACGAGCAGTACTTC. It translates to CASTMPESYEQYF.

J is TRBJ2-4 and V is TRBV10-2; D is uncertain. Trimming removed 3 bases at V and 0 bases at J, with 3 bases between. Germline V gene data show CDR1 as WSHSY and CDR2 as SAAADI. CDR3 length equals 13 residues. CDR3 amino acids: CASSDLAKNIQYF. CDR3 DNA: TGCGCCAGCAGTGATCTAGCCAAAAACATTCAGTACTTC.

The chain combines TRBV4-2 with TRBJ1-1; D is perhaps TRBD1 (5 bases). CDR1 is LGHNA, CDR2 YNFKEQ, per germline. The CDR3 is made up of 18 amino acids. Between the trimmed V and J ends, which lost 0 bases and 0 bases, there was a span of 17 bases. CDR3 protein: CASSQDSGNTIMNTEAFF. As DNA, the CDR3 is TGTGCCAGCAGCCAAGATTCAGGGAATACTATAATGAACACTGAAGCTTTCTTT.